Below are 25 T cell receptor beta chains sequenced from a single sample in a study of blood T cell repertoires in COVID-19 (TCRdb year 2020). The protocol used for the library was the immunoSEQ multiplex PCR assay. The immuneACCESS repertoire file appears here via TCRdb, limited to in-frame rearrangements. These files lack a portion of the clones; in checked studies, under half of the deficit traces to unresolved V genes, and the cause of the others is not known. For this sample the table gives 70,000 to 100,000 clones, of which approximately 78% were detected only once. The ten largest clones capture 6.5% to 8.5% of the sample. Sequencing used peripheral blood. The receptor source for this set is a man aged 50 to 60 with active or convalescent COVID-19.

As regards this clone: A junction boundary mismatches the germline segment, possibly from a read error. CDR3 nucleotides: TGCGCCAGCAGTGAGTCTTTAAACGAGGAGTACTTC. Protein sequence: CASSESLNEEYF. The chain joins TRBV10-2 to TRBJ2-7; D uncertain. The CDR3 spans 12 residues. Per the germline V gene, CDR1 is WSHSY and CDR2 is SAAADI.

This chain uses TRBV2 with TRBJ1-2; 8 positions agree with TRBD1. The CDR3 spans 16 residues. The trim removed 6 bases at V and 8 bases at J, leaving 17 bases unmatched. From germline, CDR1 is SNHLY and CDR2 FYNNEI. The CDR3 bases are TGTGCCAGCAGATATTTCAGGGGGCAGAGGACTGGGGGCTACACCTTC. Protein product: CASRYFRGQRTGGYTF. The full variable domain, completed using reference TRBV2 and TRBJ1-2, is EPEVTQTPSHQVTQMGQEVILRCVPISNHLYFYWYRQILGQKVEFLVSFYNNEISEKSEIFDDQFSVERPDGSNFTLKIRSTKLEDSAMYFCASRYFRGQRTGGYTFGSGTRLTVV.

This chain links TRBV28 with TRBJ2-7; TRBD1 aligns across 9 bases. V gave up 11 bases and J gave up 2 bases; unmatched junction bases: 10. CDR3 length equals 14 residues. Germline-derived CDR1 and CDR2 are MDHEN and SYDVKM. DNA for the CDR3: TGTGCCTCTACCCCGGGACAGGGCCCCTACGAGCAGTACTTC. Amino acid sequence: CASTPGQGPYEQYF.

Only one count was recorded for this clone. The V and J genes are TRBV29-1 and TRBJ1-3; 7 positions agree with TRBD1. The CDR3 is 14 amino acids. J was trimmed by 0 bases and V by 7 bases; bases with no gene match: 6. Germline values: CDR1 SQVTM, CDR2 ANQGSEA. CDR3 coding DNA: TGCAGCGCCGGAGGGGACAGCTCTGGAAACACCATATATTTT. Its protein product is CSAGGDSSGNTIYF.

This clone was seen once. The rearrangement uses TRBV6-1 and TRBJ2-6, with 8 nucleotides matching TRBD2. Germline assignment: CDR1 MNHNS and CDR2 SASEGT. With 2 bases clipped from V and 1 base from J, the junction kept 10 bases outside the gene matches. CDR3 length: 19 amino acids. The CDR3 DNA reads TGTGCCAGCAGTGAAAAGGGGTTTAGCGGGGTGTCTGGGGCCAACGTCCTGACTTTC. It specifies CASSEKGFSGVSGANVLTF.

This clone has a single count. The chain combines TRBV30 with TRBJ1-2; D ambiguous. CDR3 length equals 13 residues. Per the germline V gene, CDR1 is GTSNPN and CDR2 is SVGIG (reference sequence). Deletions cut 1 base from V and 7 bases from J, with 13 bases between. The CDR3 bases are TGTGCCTGGAGTGAACAGCCCTTGGGTGGCTACACCTTC. It codes for CAWSEQPLGGYTF.

The genes are TRBV4-1 and TRBJ2-5; 16 bases agree with TRBD2. The junction had 4 bases not matched to a gene; V was cut back by 3 bases and J by 0 bases. The CDR3 is made up of 18 amino acids. CDR1 and CDR2 from the germline V gene are MGHRA and YSYEKL. This CDR3 reads CASSHPGTSGGDQETQYF. The CDR3 DNA follows: TGCGCCAGCAGCCACCCTGGGACTAGCGGGGGGGACCAAGAGACCCAGTACTTC.

This chain links TRBV25-1 with TRBJ2-1; 8 bases fit TRBD1. Germline V gives CDR1 MGHDK, CDR2 SYGVNS. The CDR3 loop spans 16 amino acids. V gave up 1 base and J gave up 7 bases; unmatched junction bases: 9. CDR3 DNA: TGTGCCAGCAGTGAATTCGGGCAGGGGGCGAGGAATGAGCAGTTCTTC. Translation gives CASSEFGQGARNEQFF. Together with reference TRBV25-1 and TRBJ2-1, the CDR3 gives the full variable domain: EADIYQTPRYLVIGTGKKITLECSQTMGHDKMYWYQQDPGMELHLIHYSYGVNSTEKGDLSSESTVSRIRTEHFPLTLESARPSHTSQYLCASSEFGQGARNEQFFGPGTRLTVL.

The chain links TRBV4-1 to TRBJ1-6; D gene ambiguous. Germline CDR1 MGHRA, CDR2 YSYEKL. There are 18 residues in the CDR3. V lost 0 bases, J lost 0 bases, and 12 bases lay in between. The CDR3 loop is CASSQDWALSSYNSPLHF. The CDR3 coding sequence is TGCGCCAGCAGCCAAGATTGGGCACTCAGCTCCTATAATTCACCCCTCCACTTT.

The chain combines TRBV28 with TRBJ2-7, with 7 bases lining up with TRBD1. Germline-derived CDR1 and CDR2 are MDHEN and SYDVKM. Germline trimming cut 2 bases from V and 1 base from J; bases unmatched to any gene: 8. This CDR3 is 16 amino acids long. Here the CDR3 DNA reads TGTGCCAGCAGTTTACCAGGGCCAGGGGGATCCTACGAGCAGTACTTC. Translation: CASSLPGPGGSYEQYF.

The CDR3 here is CASSKWDRGAGETQYF. As DNA, the CDR3 is TGTGCCAGCAGCAAGTGGGACAGGGGGGCCGGGGAGACCCAGTACTTC. This rearrangement joins TRBV6-2 or TRBV6-3 to TRBJ2-5, with 11 bases aligning to TRBD1. Germline V lookup: CDR1 MNHEY, CDR2 SVGEGT. The V gene end was trimmed by 6 bases and the J gene end by 5 bases; junction bases not matched to a gene: 11. The length of the CDR3 is 16 residues.

The chain links TRBV5-1 to TRBJ2-1, with 7 bases that match TRBD1. Germline V gene lookup returns CDR1 SGHRS and CDR2 YFSETQ. With 0 bases clipped from V and 0 bases from J, the junction kept 12 bases outside the gene matches. There are 19 residues in the CDR3. CDR3 DNA: TGCGCCAGCAGCTTGGTGGGGGACAGCCTGGCAAGCTCCTACAATGAGCAGTTCTTC. As protein: CASSLVGDSLASSYNEQFF.

V is TRBV10-3 and J is TRBJ2-3; 9 nucleotides match TRBD2. The V segment lost 8 bases and the J segment 3 bases; nucleotides outside the gene matches: 12. This CDR3 region has 16 residues. Germline assignment: CDR1 ENHRY and CDR2 SYGVKD. DNA of the CDR3: TGTGCCATCTCGGAATCTCTAGCGGGACTTACAGATACGCAGTATTTT. This gives the protein CAISESLAGLTDTQYF.

The chain uses TRBV21-1 and TRBJ2-1; the tabulated D call, TRBD2, remains unverified against the DNA. TRBV21-1 is annotated as a pseudogene. This CDR3 has 19 amino acids. CDR3 in DNA: TGTGCCAGCAGCAAGGTAGCGGGGGGTCCCGAAGTTAATTACAATGAGCAGTTCTTC. It codes for CASSKVAGGPEVNYNEQFF.

In DNA, the CDR3 is TGCGCCAGCAGCTCACTCGGACTAGCGGGGGGCGGTTTCGGCGAGACCCAGTACTTC. Translation: CASSSLGLAGGGFGETQYF. The chain combines TRBV5-1 with TRBJ2-5; TRBD2 matches 14 bases. Looked up from germline, CDR1 is SGHRS and CDR2 is YFSETQ. V dropped 3 bases and J dropped 5; count of bases not matched to a gene: 15. The CDR3 loop spans 19 amino acids.

This chain uses TRBV28 with TRBJ1-3, with a weak D call TRBD1 (6 bases). Germline values: CDR1 MDHEN, CDR2 SYDVKM. This CDR3 has 15 residues. Trimming removed 6 bases from V and 3 bases from J, with 15 bases in between. DNA for the CDR3: TGTGCCAGCAGATCTAGGACAGCAGATGGAAACACCATATATTTT. Protein: CASRSRTADGNTIYF. The whole variable domain, remainder taken from reference TRBV28 and TRBJ1-3, is DVKVTQSSRYLVKRTGEKVFLECVQDMDHENMFWYRQDPGLGLRLIYFSYDVKMKEKGDIPEGYSVSREKKERFSLILESASTNQTSMYLCASRSRTADGNTIYFGEGSWLTVV.

V is TRBV6-5 and J is TRBJ2-3; 11 bases are shared with TRBD2. The CDR3 consists of 15 residues. The ends lost 5 bases at V and 3 bases at J; junction bases unmatched: 4. CDR1 and CDR2 from the germline V gene are MNHEY and SVGAGI. The CDR3 nucleotides are TGTGCCAGCAGTATACTAGCGGGGGCGACAGATACGCAGTATTTT. Translation: CASSILAGATDTQYF.

This chain links TRBV18 with TRBJ1-1; 12 bases map to TRBD1. This CDR3 comprises 17 residues. Germline V CDR1 and CDR2: KGHSH, LQKENI. Losses at the gene ends were 6 bases for V and 0 bases for J; bases not matched to a gene: 8. The CDR3 nucleotides are TGTGCCAGCTCCCAGGGACAGGGGGCCGGGATGAACACTGAAGCTTTCTTT. This gives the protein CASSQGQGAGMNTEAFF.

The sample holds many counts of this clone. The gene calls are TRBV5-6 and TRBJ2-7; tentative D call: TRBD2 (5 bases). V was cut by 0 bases and J by 9 bases, with 19 bases left in between. The length of the CDR3 is 15 residues. Germline values: CDR1 SGHDT, CDR2 YYEEEE. CDR3 sequence reads: CASSLARLGARGQYV. The CDR3 coding sequence is TGTGCCAGCAGCTTGGCCAGGTTGGGAGCCCGGGGGCAGTACGTC.

The V call is TRBV10-2, the J call TRBJ1-1, with D possibly matching TRBD1 (6 bases). The V and J ends lost 4 bases and 11 bases respectively, with 14 bases between them. CDR1 and CDR2 from the germline V gene are WSHSY and SAAADI. The CDR3 is 12 residues long. The DNA of the CDR3 is TGCGCCAGCAGTGTCAACAGGGAGGGGGCTTTCTTT. This translates into CASSVNREGAFF.

DNA of the CDR3: TGTGCCAGCAGCCCGAGACTAGCGGGGGGGCGGGCAGATACGCAGTATTTT. Translating it yields CASSPRLAGGRADTQYF. This chain joins TRBV3-1 (or the pseudogene TRBV3-2) and TRBJ2-3; 14 nucleotides line up with TRBD2. CDR1 is LGHDT, CDR2 YNNKEL, per germline (reference sequence). The ends lost 4 bases at V and 4 bases at J; junction bases unmatched: 7. CDR3 length: 17 amino acids.

The rearrangement links TRBV9 to TRBJ2-3, with D uncertain. V lost 0 bases, J lost 2 bases, and 7 bases lay in between. The germline gives CDR1 SGDLS, CDR2 YYNGEE. This CDR3 contains 14 residues. In DNA form, the CDR3 reads TGTGCCAGCAGCGTAGGGCCCACCACAGATACGCAGTATTTT. Amino acid sequence: CASSVGPTTDTQYF.

The CDR3 spells CASSTGTGINSPLHF. CDR3 DNA: TGTGCCAGTAGTACTGGGACAGGGATAAATTCACCCCTCCACTTT. The rearrangement links TRBV19 to TRBJ1-6; 9 nucleotides line up with TRBD1. This CDR3 spans 15 amino acids. The germline gives CDR1 LNHDA, CDR2 SQIVND (reference sequence). The V and J ends lost 4 bases and 7 bases, in that order; junction bases with no gene match: 5.

The chain recombines TRBV6-5 with TRBJ1-1, with D maybe TRBD1 (5 bases). CDR3 size: 13 residues. The V end was cut by 6 bases, the J end by 0 bases, with 8 bases between. Germline-derived CDR1 and CDR2 are MNHEY and SVGAGI. CDR3 amino acids: CASSRVMNTEAFF. CDR3 coding DNA: TGTGCCAGCAGCAGGGTCATGAACACTGAAGCTTTCTTT.

The V and J genes are TRBV6-6 and TRBJ1-6; 9 bases are shared with TRBD1. V dropped 7 bases and J dropped 7; count of bases not matched to a gene: 5. Germline CDR1 MNHNY, CDR2 SVGAGI (reference sequence). CDR3 length equals 14 residues. This CDR3 is CASKEQGANSPLHF. Here the CDR3 DNA reads TGTGCCAGCAAAGAACAGGGGGCGAATTCACCCCTCCACTTT.